This entry is about one TCR beta chain. The data stem from a study of blood T cell repertoires in COVID-19. Study in general: Samples representing acute and convalescent COVID-19 were sourced from the United States, Italy and Spain. In each case, the material was cDNA or gDNA derived from T cells, B-cell-depleted T cells, or PBMCs.

The CDR3 length is 14 residues. V was trimmed by 0 bases and J by 8 bases, leaving 13 bases between them. CDR1 is SGHVS and CDR2 is FNYEAQ in the germline V gene. Enrollees, about 18 to 100 years old, lived in 20 to 25 US areas. Clones were read by immunoSEQ multiplex PCR, and TCRdb kept only the in-frame ones, dropping some. The table includes 150,000 to 200,000 clones, approximately 80% detected once. The gene calls are TRBV7-6 and TRBJ1-2; perhaps TRBD1 as D (5 bases). This receptor was identified in a man aged 45-65 years who had recovered from COVID-19. What was sequenced was PBMCs or T cells enriched from blood (not recorded which). The CDR3 coding sequence is TGTGCCAGCAGCTTAGCAGCGGGGGAGGGCGGCTACACCTTC. It translates to CASSLAAGEGGYTF.